The 14 T cell receptor beta chains below were found in one sample sequenced in a study of cytomegalovirus exposure and HLA in healthy donors. Both 60 Vbeta primers and 13 Jbeta primers went into the PCR. Using immunoSEQ multiplex PCR, the repertoire was profiled, and TCRdb retains in-frame clones only, with some absent. The sample lists 150,000 to 200,000 clones, around 79% occurring once. The sample taken for sequencing was PBMCs. These receptors were obtained from a woman aged 40 to 50 in good health and CMV-seropositive.

V usage is TRBV7-2 and J usage is TRBJ1-1; D is uncertain. The germline gives CDR1 SGHTA, CDR2 FQGNSA. Trimming pared 5 bases from V and 0 bases from J, leaving 16 bases between. The CDR3 loop spans 16 amino acids. CDR3 nucleotides: TGTGCCAGCAGCCCGACTAGAGGGCCTATGAACACTGAAGCTTTCTTT. Its translation is CASSPTRGPMNTEAFF.

This clone was detected only a few times. This sequence joins TRBV18 and TRBJ2-5; TRBD1 matches 7 bases. With 0 bases clipped from V and 4 bases from J, the junction kept 5 bases outside the gene matches. Germline V lookup: CDR1 KGHSH, CDR2 LQKENI. CDR3 length: 15 amino acids. CDR3 amino acids: CASSPPGQARETQYF. In DNA form, the CDR3 reads TGTGCCAGCTCACCACCCGGACAGGCAAGAGAGACCCAGTACTTC.

This chain joins TRBV7-2 and TRBJ1-3; D not certain. Germline V gene sequence: CDR1 SGHTA, CDR2 FQGNSA. Trimming removed 4 bases from V and 3 bases from J, with 13 bases in between. This CDR3 has 15 amino acids. CDR3 DNA sequence: TGTGCCAGCAGCTCGGACTATCTTCTTGGAAACACCATATATTTT. Translated: CASSSDYLLGNTIYF.

V and J are TRBV7-2 and TRBJ1-5; 10 nucleotides line up with TRBD1. The CDR3 is 14 residues long. The trim removed 5 bases at V and 8 bases at J, leaving 6 bases unmatched. Germline V gene data show CDR1 as SGHTA and CDR2 as FQGNSA. This chain's CDR3 is CASSLGQGTEPQHF. CDR3 DNA sequence: TGTGCCAGCAGCCTGGGACAGGGGACGGAGCCCCAGCATTTT.

The chain is built from TRBV7-9 and TRBJ1-2; 7 bases agree with TRBD1. Trimming removed 3 bases from V and 8 bases from J; junction bases left unmatched: 6. The CDR3 is made up of 13 amino acids. The germline V gene has CDR1 SEHNR and CDR2 FQNEAQ (reference sequence). The DNA for the CDR3 is TGTGCCAGCAGCTTTCAAACAGGGGTCGGCTACACCTTC. It specifies CASSFQTGVGYTF.

The chain has TRBV6-6 and TRBJ1-3, with TRBD1 matching over 9 bases. CDR3 size: 14 residues. Looked up from germline, CDR1 is MNHNY and CDR2 is SVGAGI (reference sequence). Trimming at V came to 5 bases and at J to 9 bases, leaving 8 bases not matched to a gene. CDR3 protein: CASSMDRGKGTIYF. The CDR3 DNA follows: TGTGCCAGCAGTATGGACAGGGGCAAAGGCACCATATATTTT.

The chain uses TRBV6-6 and TRBJ1-5; 10 positions agree with TRBD1. V shed 0 bases and J 4 bases; nucleotides not matched to a gene: 0. CDR3 length: 15 residues. The germline gives CDR1 MNHNY, CDR2 SVGAGI (reference sequence). The CDR3 DNA sequence: TGTGCCAGCAGTTACTCGGGACAGGGGAATCAGCCCCAGCATTTT. Translation: CASSYSGQGNQPQHF.

V and J are TRBV18 and TRBJ2-7; weak D call: TRBD1 (7 bases). Trimming removed 3 bases at V and 6 bases at J, with 18 bases between. Germline lookup yields CDR1 KGHSH and CDR2 LQKENI. CDR3 length: 15 amino acids. In DNA form, the CDR3 reads TGTGCCAGCTCACCGGCGGGACAGAAAGGGGCCGAGCAGTACTTC. This translates into CASSPAGQKGAEQYF.

The CDR3 sequence: CASSERQHNEAFF. In DNA form, the CDR3 reads TGTGCCAGCAGTGAAAGACAGCATAATGAAGCTTTCTTT. The genes are TRBV2 and TRBJ1-1; possible D gene TRBD1, 5 bases. This CDR3 comprises 13 residues. The V end was cut by 2 bases, the J end by 7 bases, with 11 bases between. The germline V gene has CDR1 SNHLY and CDR2 FYNNEI.

The J gene is TRBJ1-2, the V gene TRBV4-3, with TRBD1 matching over 8 bases. There are 17 residues in the CDR3. The germline V gene has CDR1 LGHNA and CDR2 YSLEER. The V and J ends lost 2 bases and 6 bases, in that order; junction bases with no gene match: 14. In nucleotides, the CDR3 is TGCGCCAGCAGCCAAACAAAGGACAGGGTGATGAATGATGGCTACACCTTC. Its translation: CASSQTKDRVMNDGYTF.

J is TRBJ2-7 and V is TRBV28; weak D call: TRBD2 (7 bases). CDR1 is MDHEN, CDR2 SYDVKM, per germline. The CDR3 spans 13 residues. V lost 9 bases to trimming and J lost 4 bases, with 16 bases between them. The CDR3 region has the DNA TGTGCCAGTATGCTGGGAGGGGGGTACGAGCAGTACTTC. This gives the protein CASMLGGGYEQYF.

The rearrangement joins TRBV7-2 to TRBJ2-1; tentative D call: TRBD2 (6 bases). V was cut by 5 bases and J by 4 bases, with 9 bases left in between. The CDR3 has 13 residues. Germline values: CDR1 SGHTA, CDR2 FQGNSA. The CDR3 sequence: CASSPGGYNEQFF. In DNA form, the CDR3 reads TGTGCCAGCAGCCCCGGAGGGTACAATGAGCAGTTCTTC.

This chain uses TRBV9 with TRBJ2-7; the D is unclear. This CDR3 comprises 15 residues. Per germline, CDR1 SGDLS and CDR2 YYNGEE. The V end lost 0 bases, the J end lost 1 base, and 11 bases lay between the germline ends. CDR3 coding DNA: TGTGCCAGCAGCGTAGCCTCCGCTAGTTCCTACGAGCAGTACTTC. Protein: CASSVASASSYEQYF. The full variable domain, with the rest looked up from reference TRBV9 and TRBJ2-7, is DSGVTQTPKHLITATGQRVTLRCSPRSGDLSVYWYQQSLDQGLQFLIQYYNGEERAKGNILERFSAQQFPDLHSELNLSSLELGDSALYFCASSVASASSYEQYFGPGTRLTVT.

This chain connects TRBV18 to TRBJ2-1, with 13 positions matching TRBD2. CDR1 is KGHSH, CDR2 LQKENI, per germline. The CDR3 has 15 amino acids. Trimming removed 4 bases from V and 4 bases from J; junction bases left unmatched: 1. The CDR3 coding sequence is TGTGCCAGCTCACAGACTAGCGGGGGGTACAATGAGCAGTTCTTC. Its translation: CASSQTSGGYNEQFF.